The clone carrying this TCR beta chain appeared many times. As yet, its antigen is unknown. Trimming cost V 5 bases and J 9 bases; bases outside gene matches: 13. The germline V gene encodes CDR1 SGHVS and CDR2 FNYEAQ. The CDR3 is made up of 17 amino acids. Primed by a sample-barcoded 5' primer and a J-beta primer mix, a second PCR proceeded for 7 to 11 cycles. The template-switch adaptor, which had 12 random nucleotides, put a tag on each cDNA molecule. In TCRdb, the 5' RACE reads were re-called with MiXCR into one record per CDR3 protein. The sample contains 1.5 million to 2 million distinct CDR3 sequences, roughly 28% of which appear only once. These data belong to a study of blood T cells in healthy people across ages. Points from the study as a whole: A greater number of naive CD4+ cells and higher diversity distinguished long-lived donors from aged donors. Percentage of naive T cells showed a strong correlation with TCR beta diversity. Per million T cells, TCR beta diversity dropped roughly linearly as age increased.

What was sequenced was blood. This receptor was identified in a young woman in good health. J is TRBJ2-7 and V is TRBV7-6; 16 nucleotides match TRBD2. CDR3 region: CASSAGTSGGARGGQYF. The CDR3 DNA reads TGTGCCAGCAGCGCCGGGACTAGCGGGGGGGCCCGAGGCGGGCAGTACTTC.